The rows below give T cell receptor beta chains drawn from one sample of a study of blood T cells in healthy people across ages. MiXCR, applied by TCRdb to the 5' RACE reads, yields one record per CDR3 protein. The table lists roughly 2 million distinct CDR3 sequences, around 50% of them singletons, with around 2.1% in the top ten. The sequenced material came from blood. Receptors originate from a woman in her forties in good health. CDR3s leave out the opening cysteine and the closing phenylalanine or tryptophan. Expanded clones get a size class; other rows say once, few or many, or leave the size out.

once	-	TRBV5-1	ASSLLAAYEQY
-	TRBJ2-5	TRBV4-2	ASSQDGGEETQY
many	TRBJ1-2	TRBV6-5	ASSRGGNYGYT
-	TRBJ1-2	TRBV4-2	ASSQDGTGDSGYT
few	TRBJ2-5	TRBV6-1	ASNPGSVQETQY
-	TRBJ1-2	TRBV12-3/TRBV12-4	ASTPSAAANYGYT
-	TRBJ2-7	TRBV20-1	SAQNGPSGAYEQY
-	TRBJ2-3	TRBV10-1	ASSESSTTSFHTDTQY
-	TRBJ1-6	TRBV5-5	ASTGGASSYNSPLH
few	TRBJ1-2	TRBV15	ATSRDGSSGYT
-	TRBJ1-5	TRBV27	ASSPRPVGNQPQH
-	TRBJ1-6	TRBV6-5	ASSWGYESPLH
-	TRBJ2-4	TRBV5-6	ASSFGTGIAKNIQY
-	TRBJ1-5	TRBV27	ASSRDVGTGNQPQH
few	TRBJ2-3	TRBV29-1	SVRGGGPTDTQY
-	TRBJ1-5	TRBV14	ASSQSGQGNQPQH
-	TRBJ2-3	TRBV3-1	ASSPWGGGAVDTQY
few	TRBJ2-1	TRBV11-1	ASSRWGAGGVNEQF
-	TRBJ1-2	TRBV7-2	ASSPSPSNYGYT
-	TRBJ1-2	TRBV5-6	ASSSGTAVNYGYT
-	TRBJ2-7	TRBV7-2	ASSFQTSDEQY
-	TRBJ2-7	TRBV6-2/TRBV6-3	ASSHTSGGPYEQY
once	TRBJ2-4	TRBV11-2	ASSLGSVERAKNIQY
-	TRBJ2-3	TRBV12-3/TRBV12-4	ASSLSEAQY
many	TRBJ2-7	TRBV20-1	SASGGQGYEQY
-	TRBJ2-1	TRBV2	ASSVRVQDEQF
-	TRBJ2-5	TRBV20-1	SPRKDGETQY
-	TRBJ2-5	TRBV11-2	ASSLGASEAGTQY
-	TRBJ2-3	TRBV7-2	ASGWGGRTDTQY
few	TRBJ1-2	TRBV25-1	ASREGLGVQYGYT
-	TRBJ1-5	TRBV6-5	ASSLVTGQPQH
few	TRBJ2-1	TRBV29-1	SVLGFRNEQF
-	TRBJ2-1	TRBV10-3	AISERGQGLVGNEQF